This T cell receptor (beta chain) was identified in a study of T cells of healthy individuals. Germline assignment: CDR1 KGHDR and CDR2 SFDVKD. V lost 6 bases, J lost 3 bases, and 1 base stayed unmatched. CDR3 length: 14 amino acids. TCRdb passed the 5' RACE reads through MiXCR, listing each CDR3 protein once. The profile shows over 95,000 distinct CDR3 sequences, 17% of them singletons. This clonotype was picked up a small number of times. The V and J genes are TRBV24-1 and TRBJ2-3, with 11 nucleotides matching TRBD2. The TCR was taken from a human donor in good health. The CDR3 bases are TGTGCCACCAGTACTAGCGGGGGTACAGATACGCAGTATTTT. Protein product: CATSTSGGTDTQYF.